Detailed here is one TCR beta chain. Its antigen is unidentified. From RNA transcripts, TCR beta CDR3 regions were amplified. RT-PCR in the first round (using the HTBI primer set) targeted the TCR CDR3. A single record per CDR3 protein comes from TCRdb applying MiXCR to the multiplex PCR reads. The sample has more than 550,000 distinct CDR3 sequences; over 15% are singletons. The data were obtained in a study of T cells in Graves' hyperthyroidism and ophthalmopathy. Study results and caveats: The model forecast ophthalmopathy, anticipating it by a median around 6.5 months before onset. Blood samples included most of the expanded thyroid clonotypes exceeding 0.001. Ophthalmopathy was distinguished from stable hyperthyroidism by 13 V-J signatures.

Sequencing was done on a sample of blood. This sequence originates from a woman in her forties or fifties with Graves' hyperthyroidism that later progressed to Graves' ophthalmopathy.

CDR3 DNA: TGTGCCAGCACTAAACAGGGGGGGAGAGGCTACACCTTC. Protein: CASTKQGGRGYTF. V gene TRBV6-1 combines with J gene TRBJ1-2; the match to TRBD1 covers 8 bases. The CDR3 contains 13 residues. Trimming at V came to 7 bases and at J to 8 bases, leaving 9 bases not matched to a gene. Germline CDR1 is MNHNS and CDR2 is SASEGT.